The text below deals with one T cell receptor (beta chain). These data are taken from a study of CD8+ T cells in alopecia areata. Reverse transcribed after extraction, RNA yielded cDNA as the sequencing template. Using immunoSEQ multiplex PCR, the repertoire was profiled, and TCRdb retains in-frame clones only, with some absent. The sample has 100,000 to 130,000 clones; 84% are singletons. Treatment specified: oral pan-JAK inhibitor, 5-10 mg twice daily. The CDR3 has 15 residues. Germline lookup yields CDR1 LNHDA and CDR2 SQIVND (reference sequence). With 6 bases clipped from V and 5 bases from J, the junction kept 11 bases outside the gene matches.

This chain uses TRBV19 with TRBJ2-5; 8 bases line up with TRBD2. The clonotype was recovered from a human donor with alopecia areata. The material was CD8+ T cells sorted from blood, obtained at week 24, from a patient treated with tofacitinib. The CDR3 DNA reads TGTGCCAGTAGCCTCGGGGTAGCGGGGACGGAGACCCAGTACTTC. This gives the protein CASSLGVAGTETQYF.